Following are 27 T cell receptor beta chains from one sample sequenced in a study of shared clonotypes between healthy human individuals. The repertoire was sequenced with immunoSEQ multiplex PCR; TCRdb's copy has only in-frame clones and lacks some. The sample records about 2.4 million clones, more than 80% being singletons. Material for sequencing was naive CD4+ T cells sorted from blood. As for subset: CD45RA+ positively selected. These receptors were obtained from a man between 18 and 35 years old in good health.

The chain joins TRBV19 to TRBJ2-4; 11 bases align to TRBD2. This CDR3 contains 16 residues. Trimming removed 5 bases from V and 0 bases from J; junction bases left unmatched: 3. Germline values: CDR1 LNHDA, CDR2 SQIVND (reference sequence). CDR3 protein: CASSPGLAGAKNIQYF. In DNA, the CDR3 is TGTGCCAGTAGTCCAGGACTAGCGGGAGCCAAAAACATTCAGTACTTC.

The chain links TRBV7-2 to TRBJ2-5; D remains unclear. Germline loops: CDR1 SGHTA, CDR2 FQGNSA. V gave up 1 base and J gave up 3 bases, with 12 bases separating them. The CDR3 totals 15 residues. The CDR3 spells CASSLVWGGEETQYF. In nucleotides, the CDR3 is TGTGCCAGCAGCTTAGTTTGGGGTGGGGAAGAGACCCAGTACTTC.

The rearrangement uses TRBV28 and TRBJ2-6; TRBD2 is a possible D gene (6 bases). CDR3 length: 18 amino acids. V was shortened by 6 bases and J by 0 bases, with 18 bases between the two germline ends. CDR1 is MDHEN, CDR2 SYDVKM, per germline. CDR3 coding DNA: TGTGCCAGCAGGCCAGCGACCGGGAGCCACTCTGGGGCCAACGTCCTGACTTTC. Its translation is CASRPATGSHSGANVLTF.

The chain employs TRBV7-9 and TRBJ2-2, with a tentative D call TRBD2 (5 bases). The CDR3 runs to 16 residues. Germline V gives CDR1 SEHNR, CDR2 FQNEAQ (reference sequence). V lost 5 bases, J lost 6 bases, and 19 bases lay in between. DNA of the CDR3: TGTGCCAGCAGCGTACCGACGGGGAGAATCGCCGGGGAGCTGTTTTTT. Its protein product is CASSVPTGRIAGELFF.

This clone was seen once. This chain uses TRBV2 with TRBJ2-5; 8 bases are shared with TRBD2. The CDR3 has 15 residues. V gave up 1 base and J gave up 6 bases; unmatched junction bases: 7. The V gene's germline CDR1 is SNHLY and CDR2 FYNNEI. The CDR3 region has the DNA TGTGCCAGCAGTGAAGAGAGCGGGAGAGGGCAGACCCAGTACTTC. Translated, it gives CASSEESGRGQTQYF.

The chain is built from TRBV6-1 and TRBJ2-3; no clear D gene. The CDR3 sequence is 15 residues long. The germline gives CDR1 MNHNS, CDR2 SASEGT. The V gene lost 3 bases and the J gene lost 2 bases, with 12 bases spanning the gap. Written as DNA, the CDR3 is TGTGCCAGCAGTGACCAGACGGGTGTCACAGATACGCAGTATTTT. The encoded protein is CASSDQTGVTDTQYF.

V and J are TRBV6-1 and TRBJ2-5; a weak D match, TRBD1 (6 bases). With 10 bases removed from V and 0 bases from J, the gap between germline ends came to 15 bases. This CDR3 has 14 amino acids. CDR1 is MNHNS, CDR2 SASEGT, per germline. CDR3 region: CATTGFFYQETQYF. The CDR3 nucleotides read TGTGCCACTACAGGGTTTTTTTACCAAGAGACCCAGTACTTC.

The chain uses TRBV6-5 and TRBJ1-1, with D possibly matching TRBD1 (5 bases). The CDR3 has 11 amino acids. Trimming removed 8 bases at V and 4 bases at J, with 8 bases between. The germline CDR1 and CDR2 sequences are MNHEY and SVGAGI. CDR3 sequence (DNA): TGTGCCAGCCAGGGTTTCACTGAAGCTTTCTTT. This gives the protein CASQGFTEAFF.

This clone has more than one count but fewer than ten. The chain links TRBV19 to TRBJ1-5; 7 nucleotides align to TRBD1. CDR1 LNHDA and CDR2 SQIVND come from the germline V gene (reference sequence). CDR3 length equals 15 residues. V lost 4 bases and J lost 0; bases outside the gene matches: 3. The CDR3 region is CASSRGQVSNQPQHF. The CDR3, as DNA: TGTGCCAGTAGTAGAGGACAGGTTAGCAATCAGCCCCAGCATTTT. The full variable domain, its missing parts supplied by reference TRBV19 and TRBJ1-5, is DGGITQSPKYLFRKEGQNVTLSCEQNLNHDAMYWYRQDPGQGLRLIYYSQIVNDFQKGDIAEGYSVSREKKESFPLTVTSAQKNPTAFYLCASSRGQVSNQPQHFGDGTRLSIL.

This clone was recorded only once. This chain links TRBV6-1 with TRBJ2-5; the D is unclear. This CDR3 has 13 amino acids. Between the trimmed V and J ends, which lost 4 bases and 4 bases, there was a span of 10 bases. Looked up from germline, CDR1 is MNHNS and CDR2 is SASEGT. The CDR3 nucleotides read TGTGCCAGCAGTGGCGTACCCGGAGAGACCCAGTACTTC. Protein product: CASSGVPGETQYF.

A single count supports this clone. The chain joins TRBV7-3 to TRBJ2-6, with unresolved D. This CDR3 spans 13 amino acids. The V gene's germline CDR1 is SGHTA and CDR2 FQGTGA. V was clipped by 4 bases and J by 9 bases, with 10 bases between them. The CDR3 nucleotides are TGTGCCAGCAGCTCTCAGACCCTCAACGTCCTGACTTTC. It codes for CASSSQTLNVLTF.

The rearrangement links TRBV5-4 to TRBJ1-1, with D possibly being TRBD1 (6 bases). Trimming pared 0 bases from V and 5 bases from J, leaving 14 bases between. The CDR3 is made up of 15 amino acids. Looked up from germline, CDR1 is SGHNT and CDR2 is YYREEE (reference sequence). CDR3 nucleotides: TGTGCCAGCAGCTTGGAGCGGGGGCGACGGACTGAAGCTTTCTTT. It yields the protein CASSLERGRRTEAFF.

V gene TRBV30 combines with J gene TRBJ1-6, with TRBD1 matching 8 bases. There are 17 residues in the CDR3. Trimming at V came to 1 base and at J to 9 bases, leaving 14 bases not matched to a gene. From germline, CDR1 is GTSNPN and CDR2 SVGIG (reference sequence). CDR3 sequence (DNA): TGTGCCTGGAGTGGGCCTCTCCTTGACAGGGGAATTTCACCCCTCCACTTT. Its protein product is CAWSGPLLDRGISPLHF.

The chain employs TRBV2 and TRBJ1-5, with D unclear. The V end was cut by 3 bases, the J end by 0 bases, with 15 bases between. CDR3 length: 17 residues. Germline loops: CDR1 SNHLY, CDR2 FYNNEI. The CDR3 here is CASSEPRRGTSNQPQHF. The CDR3 bases are TGTGCCAGCAGTGAGCCAAGAAGAGGCACTAGCAATCAGCCCCAGCATTTT.

This chain connects TRBV27 to TRBJ2-2; 7 bases match TRBD1. Germline CDR1 reads MNHEY; CDR2 reads SMNVEV (reference sequence). The CDR3 is made up of 17 amino acids. The trim removed 2 bases at V and 5 bases at J, leaving 11 bases unmatched. The CDR3 sequence: CASSLQGQSLRTGELFF. DNA for the CDR3: TGTGCCAGCAGTTTACAGGGACAGAGCCTCCGGACCGGGGAGCTGTTTTTT.

The chain joins TRBV30 to TRBJ2-3; 9 nucleotides align to TRBD1. Per germline, CDR1 GTSNPN and CDR2 SVGIG (reference sequence). The CDR3 runs to 14 residues. Trimming took 1 base from V and 4 from J; bases not matched to a gene: 3. The CDR3 loop is CAWSDTGGADTQYF. DNA of the CDR3: TGTGCCTGGAGTGACACAGGGGGCGCAGATACGCAGTATTTT.

V is TRBV2 and J is TRBJ2-1; D is perhaps TRBD1 or TRBD2 (5 bases each). The ends were cut back, 5 bases at V and 4 bases at J, with 18 bases in the middle. The CDR3 consists of 16 residues. Per germline, CDR1 SNHLY and CDR2 FYNNEI. The CDR3 sequence is CASSYRGPQLYNEQFF. CDR3 coding DNA: TGTGCCAGCAGTTACCGGGGACCCCAACTGTACAATGAGCAGTTCTTC.

V gene TRBV28 combines with J gene TRBJ2-7; 9 bases agree with TRBD1. The CDR3 extends over 13 amino acids. Losses at the gene ends were 2 bases for V and 6 bases for J; bases not matched to a gene: 2. Germline CDR1 reads MDHEN; CDR2 reads SYDVKM. This chain's CDR3 is CASSLQTGGEQYF. The CDR3 DNA follows: TGTGCCAGCAGTTTACAGACAGGGGGCGAGCAGTACTTC.

The chain employs TRBV5-4 and TRBJ2-4; 8 bases align to TRBD1. This CDR3 has 16 amino acids. Trimming at V came to 0 bases and at J to 2 bases, leaving 4 bases not matched to a gene. CDR1 SGHNT and CDR2 YYREEE come from the germline V gene (reference sequence). The CDR3 DNA sequence: TGTGCCAGCAGCTTGGCAGGGGGCGCGACCAAAAACATTCAGTACTTC. Translating it yields CASSLAGGATKNIQYF.

The V and J genes are TRBV6-6 and TRBJ1-6, with D possibly matching TRBD1 (5 bases). V was trimmed by 7 bases and J by 13 bases, leaving 17 bases between them. Germline V gene data show CDR1 as MNHNY and CDR2 as SVGAGI (reference sequence). This CDR3 is built from 13 residues. CDR3 protein: CASTDWGGIPLHF. In DNA form, the CDR3 reads TGTGCCAGCACAGACTGGGGGGGGATCCCCCTCCACTTT.

V and J are TRBV9 and TRBJ2-5; D is perhaps TRBD1 (7 bases). The V gene lost 3 bases and the J gene lost 5 bases, with 17 bases spanning the gap. The CDR3 is 15 amino acids. Germline V gene data show CDR1 as SGDLS and CDR2 as YYNGEE. The CDR3 region has the DNA TGTGCCAGCAGCGGACTGGGACAGCGGGTGGAGACCCAGTACTTC. Translated, it gives CASSGLGQRVETQYF.

A note on this clone: A read error may produce the germline difference seen at one junction end. J is TRBJ1-2 and V is TRBV5-6, with D perhaps matching TRBD1 (6 bases). CDR3 length: 13 residues. From germline, CDR1 is SGHDT and CDR2 YYEEEE. CDR3 sequence: CASSLWAARGPFF. CDR3 in DNA: TGTGCCAGCAGCTTGTGGGCAGCACGGGGGCCGTTCTTC.

The gene calls are TRBV7-9 and TRBJ2-7; D is unclear. The germline gives CDR1 SEHNR, CDR2 FQNEAQ (reference sequence). The CDR3 spans 12 residues. Trimming removed 2 bases at V and 1 base at J, with 3 bases between. The CDR3 sequence: CASSLISYEQYF. CDR3 nucleotides: TGTGCCAGCAGCTTAATTTCCTACGAGCAGTACTTC.

This chain links TRBV7-2 with TRBJ1-5, with TRBD1 identical over 7 bases. CDR3 length: 15 residues. CDR1 and CDR2 from the germline V gene are SGHTA and FQGNSA. J lost 3 bases, V lost 4 bases, and 6 bases had no gene match. CDR3 amino acids: CASSSYRGPNQPQHF. Written as DNA, the CDR3 is TGTGCCAGCAGCTCATACAGGGGACCCAATCAGCCCCAGCATTTT.

The chain couples TRBV19 to TRBJ2-1; TRBD1 agrees at 11 bases. Germline CDR1 and CDR2: LNHDA and SQIVND (reference sequence). The CDR3 loop spans 13 amino acids. The trim removed 5 bases at V and 9 bases at J, leaving 3 bases unmatched. In nucleotides, the CDR3 is TGTGCCAGTAGTTTGGGACAGGGGGTTGAGCAGTTCTTC. This gives the protein CASSLGQGVEQFF.

The chain employs TRBV6-1 and TRBJ1-2; 8 bases are shared with TRBD1. Germline trimming cut 6 bases from V and 2 bases from J; bases unmatched to any gene: 8. The CDR3 is made up of 15 amino acids. Germline V CDR1 and CDR2: MNHNS, SASEGT. This CDR3 reads CASRDFWDRNYGYTF. The CDR3 DNA reads TGTGCCAGCAGGGATTTTTGGGACAGGAACTATGGCTACACCTTC.

Comment on this clone: The identical CDR3 is also encoded by other nucleotide sequences in the sample. The rearrangement uses TRBV5-1 and TRBJ2-1, with 9 bases lining up with TRBD2. Germline assignment: CDR1 SGHRS and CDR2 YFSETQ. This CDR3 has 15 amino acids. The V and J ends lost 0 bases and 3 bases, in that order; junction bases with no gene match: 1. CDR3 amino acids: CASSLVTSGYNEQFF. The CDR3 nucleotides read TGCGCCAGCAGCTTGGTGACTAGCGGCTACAATGAGCAGTTCTTC.